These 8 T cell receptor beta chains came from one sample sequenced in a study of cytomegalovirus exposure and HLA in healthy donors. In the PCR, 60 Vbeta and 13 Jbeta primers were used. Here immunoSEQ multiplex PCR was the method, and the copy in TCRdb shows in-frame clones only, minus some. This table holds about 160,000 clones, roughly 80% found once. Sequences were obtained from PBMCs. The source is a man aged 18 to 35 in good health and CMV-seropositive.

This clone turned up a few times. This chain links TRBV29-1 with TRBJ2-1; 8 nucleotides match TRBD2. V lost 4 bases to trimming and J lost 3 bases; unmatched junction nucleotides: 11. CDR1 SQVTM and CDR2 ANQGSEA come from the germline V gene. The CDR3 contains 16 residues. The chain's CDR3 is CSVVLERSGNYNEQFF. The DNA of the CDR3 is TGCAGCGTTGTTCTTGAGCGTAGCGGGAACTACAATGAGCAGTTCTTC.

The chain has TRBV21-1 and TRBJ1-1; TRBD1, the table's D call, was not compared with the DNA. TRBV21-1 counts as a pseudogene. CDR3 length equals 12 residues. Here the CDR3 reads CASTGRGTEAFF. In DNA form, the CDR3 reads TGTGCCAGCACGGGCAGGGGCACTGAAGCTTTCTTT.

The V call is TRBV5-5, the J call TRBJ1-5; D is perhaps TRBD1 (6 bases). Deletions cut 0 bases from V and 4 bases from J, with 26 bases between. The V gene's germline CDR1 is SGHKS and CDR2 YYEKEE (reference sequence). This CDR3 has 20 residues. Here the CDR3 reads CASSLGYWGGASSSNQPQHF. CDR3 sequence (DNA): TGTGCCAGCAGCTTGGGGTATTGGGGGGGGGCCTCCTCCTCGAATCAGCCCCAGCATTTT.

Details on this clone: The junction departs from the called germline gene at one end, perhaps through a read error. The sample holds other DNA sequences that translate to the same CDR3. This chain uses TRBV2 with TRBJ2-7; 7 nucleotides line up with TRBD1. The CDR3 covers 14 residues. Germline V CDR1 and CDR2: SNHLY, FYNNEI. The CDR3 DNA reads TGCGCCAGCAGTGAAGACAGGGCTAGCTACGAGCAGTACTTC. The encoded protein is CASSEDRASYEQYF. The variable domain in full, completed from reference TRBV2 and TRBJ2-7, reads EPEVTQTPSHQVTQMGQEVILRCVPISNHLYFYWYRQILGQKVEFLVSFYNNEISEKSEIFDDQFSVERPDGSNFTLKIRSTKLEDSAMYFCASSEDRASYEQYFGPGTRLTVT.

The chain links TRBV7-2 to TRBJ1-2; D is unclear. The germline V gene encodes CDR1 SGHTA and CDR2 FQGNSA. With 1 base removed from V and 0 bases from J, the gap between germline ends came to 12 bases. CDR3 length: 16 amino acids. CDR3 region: CASSLVGGEANYGYTF. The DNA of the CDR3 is TGTGCCAGCAGCTTAGTAGGCGGAGAAGCTAACTATGGCTACACCTTC.

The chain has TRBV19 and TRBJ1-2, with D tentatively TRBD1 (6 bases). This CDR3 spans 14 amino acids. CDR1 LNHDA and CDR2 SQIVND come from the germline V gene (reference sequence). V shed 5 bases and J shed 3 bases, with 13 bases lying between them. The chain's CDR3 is CASSPQTGHYGYTF. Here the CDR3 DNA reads TGTGCCAGTAGTCCGCAGACAGGACACTATGGCTACACCTTC.

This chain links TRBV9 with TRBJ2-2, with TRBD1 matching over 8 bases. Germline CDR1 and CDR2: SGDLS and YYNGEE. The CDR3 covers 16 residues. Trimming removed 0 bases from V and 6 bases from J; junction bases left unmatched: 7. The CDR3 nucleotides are TGTGCCAGCAGCGTAGCGGGGGACAGGACCTCCGGGGAGCTGTTTTTT. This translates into CASSVAGDRTSGELFF.

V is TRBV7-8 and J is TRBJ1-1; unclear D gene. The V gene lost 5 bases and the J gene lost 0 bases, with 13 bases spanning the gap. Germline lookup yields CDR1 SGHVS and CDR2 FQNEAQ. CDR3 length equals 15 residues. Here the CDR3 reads CASSLREHMNTEAFF. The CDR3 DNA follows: TGTGCCAGCAGCCTCCGGGAACACATGAACACTGAAGCTTTCTTT.